This TCR beta chain appears in the sequencing data of a study of blood T cell repertoires in COVID-19. Study-level information: Specimens from acute and convalescent COVID-19 originated in the United States, Italy and Spain.

This clone has just a few counts. The CDR3 is 14 residues long. Trimming removed 2 bases from V and 2 bases from J, with 10 bases in between. Germline CDR1 is SGHAT and CDR2 is FQNNGV. Authors' analysis steps: Estimation of nucleated cell counts was performed using reference gene primer amplification. The protocol was immunoSEQ multiplex PCR, while the TCRdb copy is restricted to in-frame clones and leaves out a portion. V, J and clone size are taken as reported in that table, and D and trimming were inferred from the DNA itself. The table includes roughly 13,000 clones, roughly 80% detected once. This chain links TRBV11-2 with TRBJ2-7; possible D gene TRBD1, 5 bases. The receptor was isolated from a man aged 35 to 55 with active or convalescent COVID-19. The sequenced material came from peripheral blood. CDR3 sequence (DNA): TGTGCCAGCAGCTTAATTTACAGGCCCTACGAGCAGTACTTC. Protein product: CASSLIYRPYEQYF. Variable domain in full (rest from reference TRBV11-2 and TRBJ2-7): EAGVAQSPRYKIIEKRQSVAFWCNPISGHATLYWYQQILGQGPKLLIQFQNNGVVDDSQLPKDRFSAERLKGVDSTLKIQPAKLEDSAVYLCASSLIYRPYEQYFGPGTRLTVT.